This T cell receptor beta chain emerged from a study of blood T cell repertoires in COVID-19. The CDR3 loop spans 13 amino acids. V was pared by 8 bases and J by 4 bases, with 3 bases of the junction left unmatched. Data came from immunoSEQ multiplex PCR; TCRdb stores just in-frame clones and leaves some out. The sample holds about 260,000 clones, about nine tenths seen once. This sequence joins TRBV12-3 or TRBV12-4 and TRBJ2-2; TRBD1 aligns across 8 bases. Sequencing input: PBMCs or T cells enriched from blood (not recorded which). This sequence originates from a woman in her 50s who had recovered from COVID-19. The CDR3 loop reads CASPTGGTGELFF. The CDR3 DNA is TGTGCCAGCCCTACAGGGGGCACCGGGGAGCTGTTTTTT.